Ten or more counts support the clone carrying this TCR beta chain. Its antigen is currently unknown. Amplified TCR beta CDR3 regions came from RNA transcripts. When the TCR CDR3 underwent first-round RT-PCR, the HTBI primer set was used. TCRdb re-derived calls from the multiplex PCR reads in MiXCR, one entry per CDR3 protein. The sample consists of around 450,000 distinct CDR3 sequences, about 15% of them appearing once. The sample is drawn from a study of T cells in Graves' hyperthyroidism and ophthalmopathy. Study-level information: At initial diagnosis, before any treatment had begun, peripheral blood was obtained.

For the diagnoses, clinical symptoms, serum thyroxine and TRAb, thyroid ultrasound and orbital computed tomography were used. The CDR3 is 14 amino acids. Germline CDR1 and CDR2: MDHEN and SYDVKM. V lost 5 bases and J lost 9, with 17 bases in between. The study, taken as a whole, reports: Ophthalmopathy was separated from stable hyperthyroidism by a 13 V-J model.

The J gene is TRBJ2-1, the V gene TRBV28; D uncertain. Source material: blood. This sequence was found in a woman aged 18-30 years with Graves' hyperthyroidism. The CDR3 protein is CASSPHSDLGEQFF. The CDR3 DNA reads TGTGCCAGCAGTCCCCATTCCGACCTGGGTGAGCAGTTCTTC.